The clone carrying this T cell receptor beta chain has just one count. Other nucleotide sequences from this sample produce the same CDR3. The data were taken from a study of control samples from healthy donors and cancer patients. The ends were cut back, 1 base at V and 4 bases at J, with 10 bases in the middle. Germline V CDR1 and CDR2: SEHNR, FQNEAQ (reference sequence). CDR3 length equals 14 residues. Generated by immunoSEQ multiplex PCR, the TCRdb table keeps only in-frame clones and is missing some. The sample comprises 130,000 to 150,000 clones, around 94% of which are singletons, and 13% to 15% rests with the top ten.

Sequencing was carried out using PBMCs. The TCR originated in a man in his sixties with colorectal cancer. V and J are TRBV7-9 and TRBJ1-2; perhaps TRBD1 as D (5 bases). The CDR3 sequence is CASSLGAGGYGYTF. Here the CDR3 DNA reads TGTGCCAGCAGCTTAGGGGCCGGGGGCTATGGCTACACCTTC.